These 20 T cell receptor beta chains were all obtained from the same sample, sequenced in a study of T cell repertoires in cytomegalovirus infection. TCRdb re-called the reads with MiXCR, one entry per CDR3 protein. The data hold roughly 170,000 distinct CDR3 sequences, with roughly 21% observed a single time. No antigens are known for them. Sequencing used CD8+ T cells from cultured PBMCs, obtained from culture after CMV antigen stimulation. These TCRs come from a human donor in good health (CMV status not recorded). Some clones in this sample may be carry-over from other donors' samples.

The chain is built from TRBV20-1 and TRBJ2-1; 10 bases are shared with TRBD2. Germline V gene lookup returns CDR1 DFQATT and CDR2 SNEGSKA (reference sequence). CDR3 length: 18 residues. V dropped 1 base and J dropped 7; count of bases not matched to a gene: 16. Written as DNA, the CDR3 is TGCAGTGCTAGAGGGACCCTAGCGGGGGCCACCTTTTCTAATGAGCAGTTCTTC. Encoded protein: CSARGTLAGATFSNEQFF.

This clonotype was seen ten or more times. The chain couples TRBV28 to TRBJ1-5, with 9 bases that match TRBD1. Germline V lookup: CDR1 MDHEN, CDR2 SYDVKM. The CDR3 length is 15 residues. V lost 4 bases to trimming and J lost 7 bases; unmatched junction nucleotides: 8. The chain's CDR3 is CASSSPGQGDQPQHF. CDR3 nucleotides: TGTGCCAGCAGTTCACCGGGACAGGGTGACCAGCCCCAGCATTTT.

The rearrangement uses TRBV7-9 and TRBJ1-1, with D possibly TRBD1 on 5 matching bases. The CDR3 has 15 residues. Between the trimmed V and J ends, which lost 1 base and 0 bases, there was a span of 9 bases. Germline V lookup: CDR1 SEHNR, CDR2 FQNEAQ (reference sequence). The CDR3 here is CASSLGGRLNTEAFF. The CDR3 DNA follows: TGTGCCAGCAGCTTAGGGGGACGGTTGAACACTGAAGCTTTCTTT. Filled out from reference TRBV7-9 and TRBJ1-1, the complete variable domain reads DTGVSQNPRHKITKRGQNVTFRCDPISEHNRLYWYRQTLGQGPEFLTYFQNEAQLEKSRLLSDRFSAERPKGSFSTLEIQRTEQGDSAMYLCASSLGGRLNTEAFFGQGTRLTVV.

This clonotype appeared a few times. The V and J genes are TRBV4-3 and TRBJ2-3; D may correspond to TRBD1 or TRBD2 (5 bases each). The CDR3 has 17 residues. V lost 0 bases and J lost 7, with 20 bases in between. Germline loops: CDR1 LGHNA, CDR2 YSLEER. The CDR3 DNA reads as TGCGCCAGCAGCCAAGAAGGGCCGGGACCGCGGCGGTATACGCAGTATTTT. Residues: CASSQEGPGPRRYTQYF.

The rearrangement links TRBV7-8 to TRBJ2-1; 7 bases are a match to TRBD1. Losses at the gene ends were 5 bases for V and 9 bases for J; bases not matched to a gene: 13. Germline CDR1 reads SGHVS; CDR2 reads FQNEAQ. The CDR3 sequence is 15 residues long. CDR3 region: CASSPWGKGASEQFF. CDR3 DNA: TGTGCCAGCAGCCCGTGGGGAAAGGGGGCAAGTGAGCAGTTCTTC. Full variable domain (remainder filled in from reference TRBV7-8 and TRBJ2-1): GAGVSQSPRYKVAKRGQDVALRCDPISGHVSLFWYQQALGQGPEFLTYFQNEAQLDKSGLPSDRFFAERPEGSVSTLKIQRTQQEDSAVYLCASSPWGKGASEQFFGPGTRLTVL.

This chain joins TRBV5-6 and TRBJ1-5, with TRBD1 identical over 7 bases. CDR1 SGHDT and CDR2 YYEEEE come from the germline V gene. This CDR3 has 15 residues. With V trimmed by 0 bases and J by 4 bases, 4 bases remained unmatched. The CDR3 loop is CASSLGGTANQPQHF. In DNA form, the CDR3 reads TGTGCCAGCAGCTTGGGAGGGACAGCGAATCAGCCCCAGCATTTT. The full variable domain, with the rest looked up from reference TRBV5-6 and TRBJ1-5, is DAGVTQSPTHLIKTRGQQVTLRCSPKSGHDTVSWYQQALGQGPQFIFQYYEEEERQRGNFPDRFSGHQFPNYSSELNVNALLLGDSALYLCASSLGGTANQPQHFGDGTRLSIL.

The chain combines TRBV19 with TRBJ1-5; 7 bases are shared with TRBD1. The germline CDR1 and CDR2 sequences are LNHDA and SQIVND (reference sequence). J gave up 3 bases and V 5 bases, and 16 bases lay outside the gene matches. The CDR3 spans 18 residues. The CDR3 DNA reads TGTGCCAGTAGTCCCTACCCAGGGGGTGGTCCGAACAATCAGCCCCAGCATTTT. It specifies CASSPYPGGGPNNQPQHF.

This clonotype was found a few times. The V and J genes are TRBV7-2 and TRBJ2-4, with 8 bases lining up with TRBD1. Looked up from germline, CDR1 is SGHTA and CDR2 is FQGNSA. The CDR3 has 16 residues. Unmatched junction bases numbered 9, after V lost 0 bases and J lost 8 bases. This CDR3 reads CASSLARARGLDIQYF. As DNA, the CDR3 is TGTGCCAGCAGCTTAGCGCGGGCCAGGGGGCTTGACATTCAGTACTTC.

This clonotype has just a few counts. V usage is TRBV7-2 and J usage is TRBJ2-3; 13 bases fit TRBD2. The V and J ends lost 2 bases and 0 bases, in that order; junction bases with no gene match: 5. Germline CDR1 is SGHTA and CDR2 is FQGNSA. There are 18 residues in the CDR3. The CDR3 region has the DNA TGTGCCAGCAGCTTAATACTAGCGGGGGGGCTGAGCACAGATACGCAGTATTTT. It translates to CASSLILAGGLSTDTQYF.

The V call is TRBV7-2, the J call TRBJ2-7, with TRBD1 identical over 11 bases. The CDR3 is 14 residues long. The germline CDR1 and CDR2 sequences are SGHTA and FQGNSA. V trimming: 7 bases; J trimming: 3 bases; junction bases outside the gene matches: 5. CDR3 sequence reads: CASTLGTGGYEQYF. The CDR3 nucleotides are TGTGCCAGCACCCTGGGGACAGGGGGCTACGAGCAGTACTTC.

J is TRBJ2-6 and V is TRBV29-1; no firm D call. V lost 2 bases to trimming and J lost 1 base, with 6 bases between them. Germline CDR1 reads SQVTM; CDR2 reads ANQGSEA. The CDR3 is 14 residues long. CDR3 coding DNA: TGCAGCGTTGAAATTCGTTCTGGGGCCAACGTCCTGACTTTC. The encoded protein is CSVEIRSGANVLTF. The full variable domain, its missing parts supplied by reference TRBV29-1 and TRBJ2-6, is SAVISQKPSRDICQRGTSLTIQCQVDSQVTMMFWYRQQPGQSLTLIATANQGSEATYESGFVIDKFPISRPNLTFSTLTVSNMSPEDSSIYLCSVEIRSGANVLTFGAGSRLTVL.

At least ten counts were recorded for this clonotype. This rearrangement joins TRBV12-3 or TRBV12-4 to TRBJ2-1; D unresolved. The V end was cut by 6 bases, the J end by 6 bases, with 9 bases between. The CDR3 spans 12 residues. The CDR3 DNA reads as TGTGCCAGCAGCCGAGAGATCAATGAGCAGTTCTTC. Translated: CASSREINEQFF.

This chain uses TRBV7-7 with TRBJ2-1; 7 bases are shared with TRBD1. Germline-derived CDR1 and CDR2 are SSHAT and FNYEAQ (reference sequence). With V trimmed by 5 bases and J by 6 bases, 4 bases remained unmatched. The CDR3 sequence is 13 residues long. The CDR3 spells CASSEGTVNEQFF. The CDR3 nucleotides are TGTGCCAGCAGCGAGGGGACAGTCAATGAGCAGTTCTTC.

The sample holds a few counts of this clonotype. The chain uses TRBV7-2 and TRBJ2-2; 8 bases align to TRBD2. Germline assignment: CDR1 SGHTA and CDR2 FQGNSA. This CDR3 is built from 16 residues. The ends lost 4 bases at V and 4 bases at J; junction bases unmatched: 8. CDR3 bases: TGTGCCAGCAGCTCGCCGGGGGGGCCTCCCACCGGGGAGCTGTTTTTT. The encoded protein is CASSSPGGPPTGELFF.

This clonotype was recorded a few times. The chain couples TRBV7-9 to TRBJ1-2, with D maybe TRBD1 (6 bases). This CDR3 spans 16 amino acids. V was shortened by 5 bases and J by 1 base, with 17 bases between the two germline ends. Germline lookup yields CDR1 SEHNR and CDR2 FQNEAQ (reference sequence). Written as DNA, the CDR3 is TGTGCCAGCAGCCCAAGCCGGGGGCCAGATAACTATGGCTACACCTTC. Protein product: CASSPSRGPDNYGYTF.

The chain employs TRBV4-3 and TRBJ1-5, with D perhaps TRBD1 (5 bases). The CDR3 is 15 residues long. Germline V gene lookup returns CDR1 LGHNA and CDR2 YSLEER. Deletions cut 0 bases from V and 5 bases from J, with 11 bases between. For the CDR3, the DNA is TGCGCCAGCAGCCAAGAGTTCCGGGGACATCAGCCCCAGCATTTT. This translates into CASSQEFRGHQPQHF.

V gene TRBV4-1 combines with J gene TRBJ2-6; tentatively, D is TRBD1 (5 bases). The CDR3 loop spans 18 amino acids. Trimming shortened V by 4 bases and J by 3 bases, and 19 bases separated the two germline ends. Germline V CDR1 and CDR2: MGHRA, YSYEKL. The CDR3 DNA follows: TGCGCCAGCAGCCCCCGGACACTTGATTCGTATGGGGCCAACGTCCTGACTTTC. It is translated as CASSPRTLDSYGANVLTF.

This chain uses TRBV7-8 with TRBJ1-1; possibly TRBD1 for D (6 bases). The V and J ends lost 5 bases and 5 bases respectively, with 18 bases between them. The CDR3 loop spans 15 amino acids. Germline assignment: CDR1 SGHVS and CDR2 FQNEAQ. The CDR3: CASSPRKGGGTEAFF. DNA for the CDR3: TGTGCCAGCAGCCCCCGAAAGGGGGGAGGAACTGAAGCTTTCTTT.

This clonotype was counted only a few times. This chain links TRBV28 with TRBJ2-7; D might be TRBD1 (6 bases). Germline CDR1 reads MDHEN; CDR2 reads SYDVKM. The CDR3 is made up of 13 amino acids. The germline V and J ends were trimmed by 4 bases and 5 bases, with 12 bases remaining between them. DNA of the CDR3: TGTGCCAGCAGTTATGAACAGGGCGACGAGCAGTACTTC. Its translation: CASSYEQGDEQYF.

This chain connects TRBV2 to TRBJ1-2; D is unclear. CDR1 SNHLY and CDR2 FYNNEI come from the germline V gene. The length of the CDR3 is 12 residues. V lost 3 bases and J lost 8, with 10 bases in between. CDR3 protein: CASSDSIPGYTF. As DNA, the CDR3 is TGTGCCAGCAGTGACTCTATCCCGGGCTACACCTTC.